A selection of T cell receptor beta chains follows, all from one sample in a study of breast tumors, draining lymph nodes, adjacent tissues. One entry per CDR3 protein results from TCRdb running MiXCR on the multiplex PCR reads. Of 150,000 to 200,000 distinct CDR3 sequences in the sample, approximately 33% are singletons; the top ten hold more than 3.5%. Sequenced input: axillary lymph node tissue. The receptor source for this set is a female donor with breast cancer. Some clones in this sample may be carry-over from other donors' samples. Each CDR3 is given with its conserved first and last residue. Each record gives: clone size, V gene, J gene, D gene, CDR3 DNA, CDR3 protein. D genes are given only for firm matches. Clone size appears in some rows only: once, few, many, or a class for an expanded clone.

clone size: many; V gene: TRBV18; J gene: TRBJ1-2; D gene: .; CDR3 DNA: TGTGCCAGCTCACCACCCGACAGACTAGCTAACTATGGCTACACCTTC; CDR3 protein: CASSPPDRLANYGYTF
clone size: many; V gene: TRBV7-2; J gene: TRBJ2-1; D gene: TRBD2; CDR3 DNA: TGTGCCAGCAGCTACGGACTAGCGGTTTCCTACAATGAGCAGTTCTTC; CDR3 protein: CASSYGLAVSYNEQFF
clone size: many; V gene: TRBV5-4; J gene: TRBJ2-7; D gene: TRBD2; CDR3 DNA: TGTGCCAGCAGCCGATCTAGCGGGAGTACATACGAGCAGTACTTC; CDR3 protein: CASSRSSGSTYEQYF
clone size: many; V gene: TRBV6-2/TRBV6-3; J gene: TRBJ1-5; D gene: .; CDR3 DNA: TGTGCCAGCAGCTCGGGCGCAAGCGGTAATCAGCCCCAGCATTTT; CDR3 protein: CASSSGASGNQPQHF
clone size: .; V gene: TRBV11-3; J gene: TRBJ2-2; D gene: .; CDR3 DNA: TGTGCCAGCAGTCGCAGTACAGGGGAGCTGTTTTTT; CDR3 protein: CASSRSTGELFF
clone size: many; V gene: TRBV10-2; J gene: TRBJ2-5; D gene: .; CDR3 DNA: TGCGCCAGCAGTGATGTCAGCGTCGAGACCCAGTACTTC; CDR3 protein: CASSDVSVETQYF
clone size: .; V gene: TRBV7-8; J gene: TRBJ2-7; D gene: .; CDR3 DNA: TGTGCCAGCAGCTCCATCGGGGTTGAGCAGTACTTC; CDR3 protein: CASSSIGVEQYF
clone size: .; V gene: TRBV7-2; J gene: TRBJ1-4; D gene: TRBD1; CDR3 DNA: TGTGCCAGCAGCTTGTACCGGGACAGGAATGAAAACCTGTTTTTC; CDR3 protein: CASSLYRDRNENLFF
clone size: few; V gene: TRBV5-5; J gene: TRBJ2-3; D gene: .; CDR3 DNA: TGTGCCAGCAGCTTCCAGGGGGCGCGGGCTAGCGGAGAAGTATATACGCAGTATTTT; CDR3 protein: CASSFQGARASGEVYTQYF
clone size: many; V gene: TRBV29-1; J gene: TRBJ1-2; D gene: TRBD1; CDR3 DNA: TGCAGCGTCGGGGGGGCAGGGGGCGCCTATGGCTACACCTTC; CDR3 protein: CSVGGAGGAYGYTF
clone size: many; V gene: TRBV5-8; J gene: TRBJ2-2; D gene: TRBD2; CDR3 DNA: TGTGCCAGCAGCTCTTTGACTAGCGGGGTAAACACCGGGGAGCTGTTTTTT; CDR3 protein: CASSSLTSGVNTGELFF
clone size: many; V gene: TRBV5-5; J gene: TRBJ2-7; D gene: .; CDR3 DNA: TGTGCCAGCAGCGTAAATCTCTACGAGCAGTACTTC; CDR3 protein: CASSVNLYEQYF
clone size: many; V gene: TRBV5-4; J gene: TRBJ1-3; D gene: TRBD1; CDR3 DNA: TGTGCCAGCAGCAGGGGACAGGGGACTGGAAACACCATATATTTT; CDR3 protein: CASSRGQGTGNTIYF